This T cell receptor beta chain was recovered during a study of cytomegalovirus exposure and HLA in healthy donors. Primers included in the PCR were 60 Vbeta and 13 Jbeta primers. Produced via immunoSEQ multiplex PCR; TCRdb's table is partial and in-frame only. The table has some 65,000 clones, 62% seen once. Study-wide findings and caveats: Trimming of TCR beta V- and J-genes showed a link, identified in a later analysis, to a missense DCLRE1C variant. A later analysis reportedly found that, within productive TCRs, an Asian-associated ancestry cluster had fewer N-insertions than the mean observed across the roughly 670 donors.

Per the germline V gene, CDR1 is PRHDT and CDR2 is FYEKMQ (reference sequence). With 3 bases clipped from V and 7 bases from J, the junction kept 8 bases outside the gene matches. CDR3 length equals 14 residues. Concerning this clone: Its antigen is unidentified.

The sample consisted of PBMCs. This receptor was obtained from a man aged 30 to 45 in good health and CMV-seronegative. The rearrangement joins TRBV13 to TRBJ2-7, with 8 bases identical to TRBD2. The CDR3 DNA sequence: TGTGCCAGCAGCTTGGGCGGGGGGTTTCTTGAGCAGTACTTC. The encoded protein is CASSLGGGFLEQYF.